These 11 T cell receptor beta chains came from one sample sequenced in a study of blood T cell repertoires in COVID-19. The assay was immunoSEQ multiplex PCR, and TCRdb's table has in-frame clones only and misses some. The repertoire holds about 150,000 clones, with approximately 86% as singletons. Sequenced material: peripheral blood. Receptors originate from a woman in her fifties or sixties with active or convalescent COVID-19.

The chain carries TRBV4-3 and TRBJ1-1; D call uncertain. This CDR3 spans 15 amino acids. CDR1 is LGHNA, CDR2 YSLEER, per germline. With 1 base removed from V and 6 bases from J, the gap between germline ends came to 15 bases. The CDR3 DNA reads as TGCGCCAGCAGCCAAGCTCTCGGTGGCGGGGCTGAAGCTTTCTTT. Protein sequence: CASSQALGGGAEAFF.

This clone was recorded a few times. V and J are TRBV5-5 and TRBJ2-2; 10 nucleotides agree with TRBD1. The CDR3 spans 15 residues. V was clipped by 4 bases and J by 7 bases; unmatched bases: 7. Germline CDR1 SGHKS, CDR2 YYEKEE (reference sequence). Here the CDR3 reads CASSIQDRGLGELFF. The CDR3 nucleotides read TGTGCCAGCAGCATACAAGACAGGGGGCTCGGGGAGCTGTTTTTT.

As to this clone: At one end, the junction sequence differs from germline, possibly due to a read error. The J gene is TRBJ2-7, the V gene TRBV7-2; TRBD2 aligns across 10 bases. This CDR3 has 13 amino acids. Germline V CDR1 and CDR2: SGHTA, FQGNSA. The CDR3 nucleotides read TGTGCCAGCAGCTTAGATCTAGCGGGGGCCCCGGCCTTC. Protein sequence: CASSLDLAGAPAF.

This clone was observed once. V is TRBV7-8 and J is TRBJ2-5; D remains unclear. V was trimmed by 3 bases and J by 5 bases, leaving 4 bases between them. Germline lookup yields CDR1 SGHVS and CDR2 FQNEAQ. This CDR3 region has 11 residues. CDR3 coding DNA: TGTGCCAGCAGCTTCGGGGAGACCCAGTACTTC. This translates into CASSFGETQYF.

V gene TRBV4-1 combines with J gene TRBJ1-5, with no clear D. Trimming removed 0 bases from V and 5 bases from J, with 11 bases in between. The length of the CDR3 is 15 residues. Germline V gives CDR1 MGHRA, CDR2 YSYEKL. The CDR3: CASSQEEVGYQPQHF. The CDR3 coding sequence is TGCGCCAGCAGCCAAGAGGAGGTAGGGTATCAGCCCCAGCATTTT.

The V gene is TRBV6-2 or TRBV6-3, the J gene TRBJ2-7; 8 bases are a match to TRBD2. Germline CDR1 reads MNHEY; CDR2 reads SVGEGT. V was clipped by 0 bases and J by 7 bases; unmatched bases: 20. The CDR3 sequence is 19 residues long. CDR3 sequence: CASSYSWDPYRGGTGEQYF. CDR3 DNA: TGTGCCAGCAGTTACTCTTGGGACCCCTATCGCGGGGGGACGGGGGAGCAGTACTTC.

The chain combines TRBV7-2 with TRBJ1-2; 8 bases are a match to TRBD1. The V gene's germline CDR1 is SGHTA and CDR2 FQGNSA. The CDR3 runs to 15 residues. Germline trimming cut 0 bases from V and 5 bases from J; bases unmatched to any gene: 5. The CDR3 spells CASSLAQGAGYGYTF. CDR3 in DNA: TGTGCCAGCAGCTTAGCGCAGGGGGCTGGATATGGCTACACCTTC.

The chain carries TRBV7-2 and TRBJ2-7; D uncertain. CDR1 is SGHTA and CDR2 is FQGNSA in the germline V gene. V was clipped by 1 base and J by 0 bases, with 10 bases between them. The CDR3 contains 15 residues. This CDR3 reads CASSLDLRSSYEQYF. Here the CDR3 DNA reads TGTGCCAGCAGCTTAGACTTGCGGAGCTCCTACGAGCAGTACTTC.

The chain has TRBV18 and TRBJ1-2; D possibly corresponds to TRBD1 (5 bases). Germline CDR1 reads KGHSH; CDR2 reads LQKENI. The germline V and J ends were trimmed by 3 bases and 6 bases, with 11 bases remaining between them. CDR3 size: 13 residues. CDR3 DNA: TGTGCCAGCTCACCGCAGGGAGGTAATGGCTACACCTTC. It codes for CASSPQGGNGYTF.

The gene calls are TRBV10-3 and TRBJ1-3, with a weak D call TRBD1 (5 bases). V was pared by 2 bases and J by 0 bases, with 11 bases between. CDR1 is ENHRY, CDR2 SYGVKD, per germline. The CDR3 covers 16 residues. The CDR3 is CAISEAGGNSGNTIYF. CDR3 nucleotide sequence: TGTGCCATCAGTGAGGCGGGGGGGAACTCTGGAAACACCATATATTTT.

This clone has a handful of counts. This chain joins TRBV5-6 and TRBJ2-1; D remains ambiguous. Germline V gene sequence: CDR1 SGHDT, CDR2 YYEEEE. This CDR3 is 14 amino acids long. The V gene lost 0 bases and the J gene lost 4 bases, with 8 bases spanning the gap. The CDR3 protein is CASSLGWPYNEQFF. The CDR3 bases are TGTGCCAGCAGCTTGGGCTGGCCGTACAATGAGCAGTTCTTC.